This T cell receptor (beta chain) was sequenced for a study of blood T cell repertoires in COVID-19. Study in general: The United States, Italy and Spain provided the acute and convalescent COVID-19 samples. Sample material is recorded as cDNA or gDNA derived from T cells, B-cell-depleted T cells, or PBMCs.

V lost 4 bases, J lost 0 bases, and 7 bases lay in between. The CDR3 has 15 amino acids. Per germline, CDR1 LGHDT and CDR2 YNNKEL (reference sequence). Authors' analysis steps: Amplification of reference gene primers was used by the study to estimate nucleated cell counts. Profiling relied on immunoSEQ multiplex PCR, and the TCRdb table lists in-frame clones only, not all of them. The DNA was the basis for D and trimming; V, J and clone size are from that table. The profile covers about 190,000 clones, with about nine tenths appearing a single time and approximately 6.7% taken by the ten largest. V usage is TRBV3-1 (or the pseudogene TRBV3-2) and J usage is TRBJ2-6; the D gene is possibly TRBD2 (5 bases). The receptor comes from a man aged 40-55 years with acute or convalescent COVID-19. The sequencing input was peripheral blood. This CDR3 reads CASSPAGSGANVLTF. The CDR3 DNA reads TGTGCCAGCAGCCCGGCGGGCTCTGGGGCCAACGTCCTGACTTTC.